A selection of T cell receptor beta chains follows, all from one sample in a study of shared clonotypes between healthy human individuals. Generated by immunoSEQ multiplex PCR, the TCRdb table keeps only in-frame clones and is missing some. This sample carries 2.5 million or so clones, over 85% of them seen once, and the ten largest clones take about 0.13%. Sequenced input: naive CD4+ T cells sorted from blood. The source of these receptors is a young man in good health. Each CDR3 is given with its conserved first and last residue. The D gene is left open where the match is weak. Clone size is shown for a subset of rows, as once, few, many or a class of expanded clone.

>TRBJ1-1|.|.|TRBV28
CASQNTEAFF
TGTGCCAGCCAGAACACTGAAGCTTTCTTT
>TRBJ2-2|.|TRBD2|TRBV11-2
CASRPTSGSRGTGELFF
TGTGCCAGCAGGCCTACTAGCGGGAGTAGAGGCACCGGGGAGCTGTTTTTT
>TRBJ2-3|.|.|TRBV5-1
CASSLGLQDTQYF
TGCGCCAGCAGCTTGGGGCTGCAAGATACGCAGTATTTT
>TRBJ2-5|.|TRBD2|TRBV6-5
CASSYSVAGGPYF
TGTGCCAGCAGTTATAGCGTAGCGGGAGGCCCGTACTTC
>TRBJ2-7|.|.|TRBV7-2
CASSPSGYEQYF
TGTGCCAGCAGCCCAAGTGGGTACGAGCAGTACTTC
>TRBJ2-5|.|TRBD2|TRBV15
CATSRARRTSGEETQYF
TGTGCCACCAGCAGAGCCCGGAGGACTAGCGGAGAAGAGACCCAGTACTTC
>TRBJ2-2|.|TRBD2|TRBV7-9
CASSSRGLGGDTGELFF
TGTGCCAGCAGCTCGAGGGGACTAGGCGGGGACACCGGGGAGCTGTTTTTT
>TRBJ1-1|once|.|TRBV7-9
CASSLRLGESEAFF
TGTGCCAGCAGCTTACGGTTGGGGGAATCTGAAGCTTTCTTT
>TRBJ2-2|once|TRBD2|TRBV5-1
CASSSGLAVANTGELFF
TGCGCCAGCAGCTCTGGACTAGCGGTCGCGAACACCGGGGAGCTGTTTTTT
>TRBJ2-5|.|.|TRBV18
CASSPTTQETQYF
TGTGCCAGCTCACCCACTACCCAAGAGACCCAGTACTTC
>TRBJ1-1|.|.|TRBV30
CAWSDTEAFF
TGTGCCTGGTCAGACACTGAAGCTTTCTTT
>TRBJ1-5|.|.|TRBV18
CASSPPTYNQPQHF
TGTGCCAGCTCACCACCAACATACAATCAGCCCCAGCATTTT
>TRBJ2-3|.|.|TRBV10-3
CAISAGEEGTDTQYF
TGTGCCATCAGTGCCGGGGAAGAGGGCACAGATACGCAGTATTTT
>TRBJ2-4|once|.|TRBV10-2
CASSESPGAKNIQYF
TGCGCCAGCAGTGAGTCGCCGGGAGCCAAAAACATTCAGTACTTC
>TRBJ2-7|.|TRBD1|TRBV10-3
CAISRDRGYEQYF
TGTGCCATCAGTCGGGACAGAGGCTACGAGCAGTACTTC
>TRBJ2-7|.|.|TRBV11-2
CASSFSFGTTVEQYF
TGTGCCAGCAGCTTCAGCTTCGGGACGACGGTTGAGCAGTACTTC
>TRBJ1-1|.|.|TRBV5-1
CASSLEGPMNTEAFF
TGCGCCAGCAGCTTGGAGGGGCCCATGAACACTGAAGCTTTCTTT
>TRBJ2-7|.|TRBD1|TRBV19
CASSGDRHEQYF
TGTGCCAGTAGCGGGGACAGACACGAGCAGTACTTC
>TRBJ2-3|.|TRBD2|TRBV7-2
CASSLRTSGTSTDTQYF
TGTGCCAGCAGCTTAAGGACTAGCGGGACGAGCACAGATACGCAGTATTTT
>TRBJ2-7|.|TRBD1|TRBV7-2
CASSFAGTGSSEQYF
TGTGCCAGCAGCTTCGCCGGGACAGGGTCGTCCGAGCAGTACTTC
>TRBJ1-6|.|.|TRBV7-9
CASSLQGPLHF
TGTGCCAGCAGCCTCCAGGGACCCCTCCACTTT
>TRBJ2-7|.|.|TRBV11-2
CASSFSRSSYEQYF
TGTGCCAGCAGCTTCTCAAGGAGCTCCTACGAGCAGTACTTC
>TRBJ2-1|.|.|TRBV18
CASSPPVRESGQFF
TGTGCCAGCTCACCACCGGTTCGGGAGAGCGGGCAGTTCTTC
>TRBJ2-1|.|TRBD1|TRBV5-4
CASSPGQGSYNEQFF
TGTGCCAGCAGCCCAGGACAGGGTTCCTACAATGAGCAGTTCTTC
>TRBJ2-3|.|.|TRBV15
CATSKGPTDTQYF
TGTGCCACCAGCAAGGGCCCTACAGATACGCAGTATTTT
>TRBJ2-7|.|TRBD1|TRBV18
CASSPMTGSSHEQYF
TGTGCCAGCTCACCAATGACAGGGTCTTCCCACGAGCAGTACTTC
>TRBJ1-1|few|.|TRBV27
CASSLSGERNTEAFF
TGTGCCAGCAGTTTATCGGGAGAACGTAACACTGAAGCTTTCTTT
>TRBJ2-2|once|TRBD1|TRBV27
CASSPDRGHTGELFF
TGTGCCAGCAGTCCGGACAGGGGACACACCGGGGAGCTGTTTTTT
>TRBJ1-4|.|.|TRBV18
CASSTEIGLFF
TGTGCCAGCTCAACAGAAATTGGGCTGTTTTTT
>TRBJ1-4|.|.|TRBV7-2
CASSTSGFNEKLFF
TGTGCCAGCAGCACTAGCGGTTTTAATGAAAAACTGTTTTTT
>TRBJ2-7|.|.|TRBV21-1
CASSTLDRGADEQYF
TGTGCCAGCAGCACGTTGGACAGGGGTGCGGACGAGCAGTACTTC
>TRBJ1-3|.|.|TRBV5-1
CASRSDSGNTIYF
TGCGCCAGCCGGAGCGATTCTGGAAACACCATATATTTT
>TRBJ1-3|.|.|TRBV7-9
CASTRNRNTIYF
TGTGCCAGTACGCGAAACCGAAACACCATATATTTT